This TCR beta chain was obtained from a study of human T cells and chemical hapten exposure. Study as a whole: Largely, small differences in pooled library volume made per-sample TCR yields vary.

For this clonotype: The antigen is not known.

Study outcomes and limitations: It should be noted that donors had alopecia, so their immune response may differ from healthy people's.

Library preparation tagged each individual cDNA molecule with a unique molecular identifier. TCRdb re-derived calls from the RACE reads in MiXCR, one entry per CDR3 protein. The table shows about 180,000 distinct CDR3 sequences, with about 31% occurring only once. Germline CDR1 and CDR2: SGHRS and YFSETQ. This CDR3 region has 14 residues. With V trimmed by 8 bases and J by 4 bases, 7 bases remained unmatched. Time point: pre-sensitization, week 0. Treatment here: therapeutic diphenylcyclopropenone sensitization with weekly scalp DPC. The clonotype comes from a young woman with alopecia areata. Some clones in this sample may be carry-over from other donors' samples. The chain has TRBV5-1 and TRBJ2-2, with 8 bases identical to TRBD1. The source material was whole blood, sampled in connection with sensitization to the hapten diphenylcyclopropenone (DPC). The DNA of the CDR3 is TGCGCCAGACCCCTGCAGGGGGCCACCGGGGAGCTGTTTTTT. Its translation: CARPLQGATGELFF.